This T cell receptor beta chain is from a study of cytomegalovirus exposure and HLA in healthy donors. As for the study in general: A previous analysis identified 95 million to 130 million unique TCR beta sequences derived from around 200 million T cells. Study findings and constraints: Both high specificity and high sensitivity reportedly marked the classifier's diagnosis of cytomegalovirus status. Overall, around 150 TCR beta chains were annotated as cytomegalovirus-associated. Analyzed later, most CMV-associated TCR beta chains appeared HLA-restricted.

In the case of this clone: Antigen: not known.

The PCR contained 60 Vbeta and 13 Jbeta primers. This table comes from immunoSEQ multiplex PCR, and its TCRdb copy is limited to in-frame clones, with some not included. Among about 200,000 clones listed, 82% were seen once. The CDR3 is 15 amino acids. The germline CDR1 and CDR2 sequences are SGDLS and YYNGEE. Losses at the gene ends were 6 bases for V and 1 base for J; bases not matched to a gene: 7. Sequencing was performed on PBMCs. The rearrangement links TRBV9 to TRBJ2-3; 8 nucleotides line up with TRBD2. The source is a woman aged 50 to 60 in good health and CMV-seropositive. CDR3: CASNGGGLGTDTQYF. The CDR3 DNA reads as TGTGCCAGCAACGGAGGGGGACTAGGCACAGATACGCAGTATTTT.